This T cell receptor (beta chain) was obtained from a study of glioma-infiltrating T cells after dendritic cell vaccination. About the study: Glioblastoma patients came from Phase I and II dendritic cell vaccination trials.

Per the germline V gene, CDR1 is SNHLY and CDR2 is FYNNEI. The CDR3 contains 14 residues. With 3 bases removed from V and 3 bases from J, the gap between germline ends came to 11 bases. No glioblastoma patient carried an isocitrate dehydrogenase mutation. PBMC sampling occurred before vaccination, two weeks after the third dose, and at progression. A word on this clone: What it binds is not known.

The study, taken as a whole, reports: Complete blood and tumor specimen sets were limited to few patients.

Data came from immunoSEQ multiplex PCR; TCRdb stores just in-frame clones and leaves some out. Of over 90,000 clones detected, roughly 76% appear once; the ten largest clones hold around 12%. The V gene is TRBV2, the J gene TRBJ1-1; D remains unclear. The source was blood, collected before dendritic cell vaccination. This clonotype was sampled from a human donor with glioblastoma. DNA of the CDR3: TGTGCCAGCAGTGATCCAGGTTTAGACACTGAAGCTTTCTTT. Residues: CASSDPGLDTEAFF.